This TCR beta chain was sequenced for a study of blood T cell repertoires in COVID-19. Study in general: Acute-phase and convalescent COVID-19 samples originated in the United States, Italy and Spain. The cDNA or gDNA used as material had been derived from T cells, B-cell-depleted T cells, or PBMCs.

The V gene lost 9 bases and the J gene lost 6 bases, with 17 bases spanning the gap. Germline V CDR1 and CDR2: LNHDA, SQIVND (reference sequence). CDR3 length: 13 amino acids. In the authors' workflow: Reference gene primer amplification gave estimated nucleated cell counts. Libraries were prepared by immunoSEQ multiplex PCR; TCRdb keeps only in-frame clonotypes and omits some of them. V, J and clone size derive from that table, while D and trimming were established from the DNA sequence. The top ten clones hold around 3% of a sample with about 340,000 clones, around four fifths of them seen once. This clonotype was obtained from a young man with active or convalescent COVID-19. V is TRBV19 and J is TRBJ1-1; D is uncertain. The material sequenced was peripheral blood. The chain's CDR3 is CASARREQPEAFF. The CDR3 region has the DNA TGTGCCAGCGCACGGAGGGAACAGCCTGAAGCTTTCTTT. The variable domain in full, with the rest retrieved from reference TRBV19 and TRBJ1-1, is DGGITQSPKYLFRKEGQNVTLSCEQNLNHDAMYWYRQDPGQGLRLIYYSQIVNDFQKGDIAEGYSVSREKKESFPLTVTSAQKNPTAFYLCASARREQPEAFFGQGTRLTVV.